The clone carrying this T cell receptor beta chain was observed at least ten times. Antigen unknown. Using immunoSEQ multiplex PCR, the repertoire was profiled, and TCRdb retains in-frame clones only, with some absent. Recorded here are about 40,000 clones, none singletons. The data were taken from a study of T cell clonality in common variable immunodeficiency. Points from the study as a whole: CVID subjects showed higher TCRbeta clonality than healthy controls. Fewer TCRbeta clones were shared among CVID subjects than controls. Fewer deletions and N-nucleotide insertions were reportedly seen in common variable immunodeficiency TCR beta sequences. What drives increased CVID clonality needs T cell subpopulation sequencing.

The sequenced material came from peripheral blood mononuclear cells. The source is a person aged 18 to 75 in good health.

CDR3 protein: CASSWWGQGAGSSYEQYF. CDR3 bases read: TGCGCCAGCAGCTGGTGGGGACAGGGGGCGGGGAGCTCCTACGAG. V and J are TRBV5-1 and TRBJ2-7; 12 positions agree with TRBD1. The read is 3 residues too short to cover the CDR3 end, so that end is filled in from the germline J gene. Germline trimming cut 3 bases from V and 0 bases from J; bases unmatched to any gene: 10. Per the germline V gene, CDR1 is SGHRS and CDR2 is YFSETQ. This CDR3 is 18 amino acids long.